This section outlines one T cell receptor beta chain sequence together with its context. Its antigen remains unknown. The CDR3 is 13 residues long. With 5 bases clipped from V and 5 bases from J, the junction kept 5 bases outside the gene matches. Per the germline V gene, CDR1 is SGHRS and CDR2 is YFSETQ. The TCR cDNA carried a universal primer site and UMIs from 5'RACE template switching. TCRdb reanalysed the 5' RACE reads using MiXCR and keeps one entry per CDR3 protein. The data hold about 310,000 distinct CDR3 sequences, with around 3.6% observed a single time. The sample comes from a study of T cells after yellow fever vaccination. Study-wide findings and caveats: The presence of abundant clonotypes contaminating from the bulk population was possible in FACS-sorted repertoires.

The J gene is TRBJ1-1, the V gene TRBV5-1; 8 bases line up with TRBD1. The TCR was taken from a man aged 18 to 30 who received the YFV17D yellow fever vaccine. Sequenced material: PBMCs, taken on the day of the yellow fever booster vaccination. CDR3: CASRGQEGTEAFF. The CDR3 bases are TGCGCCAGCAGGGGACAGGAGGGAACTGAAGCTTTCTTT.